The clone carrying this TCR beta chain has a handful of counts. The data stem from a study of cytomegalovirus exposure and HLA in healthy donors. A multiplex PCR was run with 60 Vbeta primers and 13 Jbeta primers. The protocol was immunoSEQ multiplex PCR, while the TCRdb copy is restricted to in-frame clones and leaves out a portion. The table shows 95,000 to 100,000 clones, with approximately 83% occurring only once. This TCR was sampled from a female donor in good health and CMV-seropositive. The sample taken for sequencing was PBMCs.

The chain's CDR3 is CASSPKSGTGSPEAFF. In DNA form, the CDR3 reads TGTGCCAGCAGCCCGAAATCCGGGACAGGGTCTCCTGAAGCTTTCTTT. This chain links TRBV5-6 with TRBJ1-1; 9 nucleotides agree with TRBD1. The CDR3 covers 16 residues. V lost 4 bases to trimming and J lost 6 bases; unmatched junction nucleotides: 13. The V gene's germline CDR1 is SGHDT and CDR2 YYEEEE.